This T cell receptor (beta chain) was identified during a study of blood T cell repertoires in COVID-19. Study context: Collection of acute and convalescent COVID-19 samples took place in the United States, Italy and Spain.

Cohorts were assigned according to the clinical history that participants reported. Per the original methods: Amplification with reference gene primers provided the estimates of nucleated cell counts. Produced via immunoSEQ multiplex PCR; TCRdb's table is partial and in-frame only. V and J calls plus clone size are reproduced from that table; the DNA served to infer D and trimming. Here the sample spans over 250,000 clones, 90% being singletons. Sequencing was done on a sample of PBMCs or T cells enriched from blood (not recorded which). This clonotype was sampled from a man in his sixties who had recovered from COVID-19.

The CDR3 nucleotides read TGTGCCAGCAGTTTACCCCATTTTGATAATTCACCCCTCCACTTT. Its protein product is CASSLPHFDNSPLHF. V gene TRBV28 combines with J gene TRBJ1-6; no definite D call. The CDR3 has 15 residues. Germline values: CDR1 MDHEN, CDR2 SYDVKM. V was trimmed by 2 bases and J by 5 bases, leaving 10 bases between them.